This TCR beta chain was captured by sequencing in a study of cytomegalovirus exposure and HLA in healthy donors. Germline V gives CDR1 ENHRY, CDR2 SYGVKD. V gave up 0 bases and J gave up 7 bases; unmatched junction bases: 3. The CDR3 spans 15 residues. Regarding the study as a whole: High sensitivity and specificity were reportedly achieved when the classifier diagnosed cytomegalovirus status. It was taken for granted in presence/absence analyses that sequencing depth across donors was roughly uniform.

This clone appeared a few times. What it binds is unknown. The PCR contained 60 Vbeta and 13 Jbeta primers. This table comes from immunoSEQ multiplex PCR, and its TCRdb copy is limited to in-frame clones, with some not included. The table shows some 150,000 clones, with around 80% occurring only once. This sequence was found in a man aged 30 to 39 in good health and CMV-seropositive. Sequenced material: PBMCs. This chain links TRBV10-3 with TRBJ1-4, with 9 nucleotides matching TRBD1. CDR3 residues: CAISESGQGGEKLFF. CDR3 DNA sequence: TGTGCCATCAGTGAGTCGGGACAGGGAGGTGAAAAACTGTTTTTT.